A selection of T cell receptor beta chains follows, all from one sample in a study of technical replicates of blood from a few donors. The table came from immunoSEQ multiplex PCR; TCRdb's copy has only in-frame clones and leaves some out. The profile shows about 56,000 clones, about 96% of them singletons. Source material: PBMCs. Source of these receptors: a human donor in good health. Some clones in this sample may be carry-over from other donors' samples. Each CDR3 is given with its conserved first and last residue.

J gene: TRBJ2-2; V gene: TRBV19; CDR3 protein: CASSIGAGVGPGELFF
J gene: TRBJ1-6; V gene: TRBV19; CDR3 protein: CASSIAGGGGISPLHF
J gene: TRBJ1-1; V gene: TRBV6-1; CDR3 protein: CASSEVESGTEAFF
J gene: TRBJ2-1; V gene: TRBV11-2; CDR3 protein: CASSLSGGGAWNEQFF
J gene: TRBJ2-5; V gene: TRBV30; CDR3 protein: CAWGGGWETQYF
J gene: TRBJ1-1; V gene: TRBV28; CDR3 protein: CASSRQGLGTEAFF
J gene: TRBJ1-1; V gene: TRBV29-1; CDR3 protein: CSVVRTGTTEAFF
J gene: TRBJ2-3; V gene: TRBV7-9; CDR3 protein: CASSLAQGSVDTQYF
J gene: TRBJ2-7; V gene: TRBV6-1; CDR3 protein: CASSSGGLRPYEQYF
J gene: TRBJ2-7; V gene: TRBV19; CDR3 protein: CASSLQLAGGAYEQYF
J gene: TRBJ1-2; V gene: TRBV10-3; CDR3 protein: CATFRRGTNYGYTF
J gene: TRBJ1-2; V gene: TRBV5-6; CDR3 protein: CASSFRTGRHYGYTF
J gene: TRBJ2-7; V gene: TRBV7-8; CDR3 protein: CASSPRGREGRYEQYF
J gene: TRBJ2-1; V gene: TRBV7-8; CDR3 protein: CASSTTSGANSYNEQFF
J gene: TRBJ2-5; V gene: TRBV29-1; CDR3 protein: CSVAGGGKTQYF
J gene: TRBJ2-3; V gene: TRBV5-1; CDR3 protein: CASSLTGHRTDTQYF
J gene: TRBJ1-2; V gene: TRBV19; CDR3 protein: CASSIVQGALYGYTF
J gene: TRBJ1-1; V gene: TRBV7-6; CDR3 protein: CASSSDSVRAEAFF